This TCR beta chain came from a study of cytomegalovirus exposure and HLA in healthy donors. The study's findings and limits: Altogether, some 160 TCR beta chains were recorded as cytomegalovirus-associated. Earlier results showed most TCR beta V segments being productive about 87% or about 30% of the time. The majority of TCR sequences were rare, yet some public TCRs appeared in many donors.

Note on this clone: The antigen remains undetermined.

Trimming removed 0 bases at V and 1 base at J, with 10 bases between. Germline V gene lookup returns CDR1 SGHTS and CDR2 YDEGEE. The CDR3 extends over 15 amino acids. Likely unrecorded immune exposures existed in these nominally healthy donors. The PCR used 60 Vbeta and 13 Jbeta primers. Some clones are missing from TCRdb's copy, which holds only in-frame ones; the method was immunoSEQ multiplex PCR. The table has 100,000 or so clones, about 80% seen once; the top ten hold roughly 2.6%. This sequence was found in a female donor in good health and CMV-seronegative. Sequencing was performed on PBMCs. The V gene is TRBV5-8, the J gene TRBJ1-1, with TRBD1 as a possible D gene (6 bases). The DNA for the CDR3 is TGTGCCAGCAGCTTGGACTTGGGACAGAACACTGAAGCTTTCTTT. This sequence encodes CASSLDLGQNTEAFF.